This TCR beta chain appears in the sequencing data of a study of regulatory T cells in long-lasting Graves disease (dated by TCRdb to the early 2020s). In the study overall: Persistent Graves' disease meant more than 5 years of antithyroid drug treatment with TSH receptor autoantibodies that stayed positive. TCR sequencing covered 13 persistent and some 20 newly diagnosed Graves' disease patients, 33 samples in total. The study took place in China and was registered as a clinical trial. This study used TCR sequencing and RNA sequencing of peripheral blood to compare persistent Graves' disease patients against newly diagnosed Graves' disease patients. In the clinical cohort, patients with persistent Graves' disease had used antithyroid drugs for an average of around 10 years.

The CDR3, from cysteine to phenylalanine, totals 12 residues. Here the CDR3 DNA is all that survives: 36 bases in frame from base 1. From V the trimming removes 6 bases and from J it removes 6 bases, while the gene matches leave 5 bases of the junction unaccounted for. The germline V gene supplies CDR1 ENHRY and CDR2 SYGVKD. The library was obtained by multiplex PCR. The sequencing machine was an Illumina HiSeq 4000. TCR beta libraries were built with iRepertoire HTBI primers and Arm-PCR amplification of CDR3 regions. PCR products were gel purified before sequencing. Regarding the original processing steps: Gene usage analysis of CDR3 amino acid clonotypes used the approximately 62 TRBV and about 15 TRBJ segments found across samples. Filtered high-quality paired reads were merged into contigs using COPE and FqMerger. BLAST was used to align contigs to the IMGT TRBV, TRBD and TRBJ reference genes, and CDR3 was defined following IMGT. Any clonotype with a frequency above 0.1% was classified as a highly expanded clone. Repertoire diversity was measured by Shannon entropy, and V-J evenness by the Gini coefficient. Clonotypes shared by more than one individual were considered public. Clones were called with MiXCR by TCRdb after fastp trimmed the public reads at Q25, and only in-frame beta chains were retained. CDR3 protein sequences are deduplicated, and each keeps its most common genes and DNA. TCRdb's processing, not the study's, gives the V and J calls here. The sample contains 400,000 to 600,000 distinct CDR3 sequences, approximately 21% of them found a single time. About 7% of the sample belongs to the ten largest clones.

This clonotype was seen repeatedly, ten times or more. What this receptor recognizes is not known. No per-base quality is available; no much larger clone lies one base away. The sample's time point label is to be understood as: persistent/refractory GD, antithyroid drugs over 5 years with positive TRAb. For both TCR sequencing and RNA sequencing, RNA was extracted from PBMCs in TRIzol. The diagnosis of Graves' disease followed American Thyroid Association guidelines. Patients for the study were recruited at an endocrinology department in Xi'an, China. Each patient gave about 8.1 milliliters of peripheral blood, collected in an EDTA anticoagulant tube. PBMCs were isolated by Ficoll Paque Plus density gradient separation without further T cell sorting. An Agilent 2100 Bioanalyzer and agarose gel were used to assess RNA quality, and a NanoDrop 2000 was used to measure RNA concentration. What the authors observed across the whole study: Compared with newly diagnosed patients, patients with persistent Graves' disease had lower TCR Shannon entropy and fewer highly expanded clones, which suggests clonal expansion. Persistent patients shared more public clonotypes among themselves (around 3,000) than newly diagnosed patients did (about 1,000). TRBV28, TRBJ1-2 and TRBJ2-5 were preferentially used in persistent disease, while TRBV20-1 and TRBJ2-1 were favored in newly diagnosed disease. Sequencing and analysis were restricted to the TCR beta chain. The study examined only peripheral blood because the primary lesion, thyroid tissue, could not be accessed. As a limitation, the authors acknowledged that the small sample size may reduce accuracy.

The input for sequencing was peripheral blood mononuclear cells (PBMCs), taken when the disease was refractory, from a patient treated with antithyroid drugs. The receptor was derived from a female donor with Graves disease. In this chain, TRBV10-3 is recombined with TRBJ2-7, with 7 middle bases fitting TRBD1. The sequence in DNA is TGTGCCATCAGCTCACAGGGGAGCGAGCAGTACTTC. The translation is CAISSQGSEQYF.